This T cell receptor (beta chain) was found in a study of spatial heterogeneity in lung cancer. The sample holds a few counts of this clonotype. Each molecule of TCR cDNA was tagged with one unique molecular identifier. Via MiXCR, TCRdb re-called the 5' RACE reads, giving one row per CDR3 protein. The sample consists of about 36,000 distinct CDR3 sequences, less than 9% of them appearing once. Time point reported: sample taken at primary tumor resection. Unsorted tumor, nontumor lung tissue or cryopreserved PBMC supplied the whole RNA. CDR1 is LGHDT and CDR2 is YNNKEL in the germline V gene (reference sequence). Trimming took off 3 bases at V and 8 bases at J, with 14 bases between the two ends. This CDR3 has 15 amino acids.

The sequenced sample was PBMCs, obtained at surgery. The chain is built from TRBV3-1 and TRBJ1-6, with no clear D. This receptor was taken from a female donor with early-stage non-small cell lung cancer. The CDR3 DNA is TGTGCCAGCAGCCAGGGGATAGGTTGGGATTCACCCCTCCACTTT. This gives the protein CASSQGIGWDSPLHF.